The rows below give T cell receptor beta chains drawn from one sample of a study of blood T cell repertoires in COVID-19. Sequencing used immunoSEQ multiplex PCR; TCRdb keeps in-frame clones, though not all of them. The data contain under 300,000 clones, roughly 89% of them singletons. Sequenced input: peripheral blood. The receptors derive from a woman between 35 and 50 years old who had recovered from COVID-19. Both conserved end residues are part of each CDR3. The D gene is left open where the match is weak. Not all rows give a size; the values are once, few, many and, for expanded clones, a class.

CDR3 DNA: TGTGCCAGCAGTTACAAGGAGGGAGCAGATACGCAGTATTTT; CDR3 protein: CASSYKEGADTQYF; D gene: .; J gene: TRBJ2-3; V gene: TRBV6-2/TRBV6-3; clone size: .; CDR3 length: 14
CDR3 DNA: TGTGCCACCAGTGATTTGGGGAGACATGAAACTGAAGCTTTCTTT; CDR3 protein: CATSDLGRHETEAFF; D gene: .; J gene: TRBJ1-1; V gene: TRBV24-1; clone size: .; CDR3 length: 15
CDR3 DNA: TGTGCCAGCAGCCAAAGGAAGGCGGCCATTAACTATGGCTACACCTTC; CDR3 protein: CASSQRKAAINYGYTF; D gene: .; J gene: TRBJ1-2; V gene: TRBV3-1/TRBV3-2; clone size: .; CDR3 length: 16
CDR3 DNA: TGCGCCAGCAGCCCGGGACAGGGGGCTTATGGCTACACCTTC; CDR3 protein: CASSPGQGAYGYTF; D gene: TRBD1; J gene: TRBJ1-2; V gene: TRBV10-1; clone size: few; CDR3 length: 14
CDR3 DNA: TGTGCCAGCAACATAGCGTGGCGCACAGATACGCAGTATTTT; CDR3 protein: CASNIAWRTDTQYF; D gene: .; J gene: TRBJ2-3; V gene: TRBV2; clone size: .; CDR3 length: 14
CDR3 DNA: TGCGCCAGCAGTGAGTCTCTGTCTTCCGGGGAGCTGTTTTTT; CDR3 protein: CASSESLSSGELFF; D gene: .; J gene: TRBJ2-2; V gene: TRBV10-1; clone size: .; CDR3 length: 14
CDR3 DNA: TGTGCCAGCAGCTTATTTCCGGGAGAGACCCAGTACTTC; CDR3 protein: CASSLFPGETQYF; D gene: .; J gene: TRBJ2-5; V gene: TRBV7-3; clone size: .; CDR3 length: 13
CDR3 DNA: TGTGCCAGCAGCCCCGACAGTACCAGCTCTGGAAACACCATATATTTT; CDR3 protein: CASSPDSTSSGNTIYF; D gene: .; J gene: TRBJ1-3; V gene: TRBV13; clone size: .; CDR3 length: 16
CDR3 DNA: TGTGCCAGCAGCCTAGACCCATCCGCCGGGGAGACCCAGTACTTC; CDR3 protein: CASSLDPSAGETQYF; D gene: .; J gene: TRBJ2-5; V gene: TRBV16; clone size: once; CDR3 length: 15
CDR3 DNA: TGCAGTGCCAATAGCGCAGATACGCAGTATTTT; CDR3 protein: CSANSADTQYF; D gene: .; J gene: TRBJ2-3; V gene: TRBV20-1; clone size: .; CDR3 length: 11
CDR3 DNA: TGCGCCAGCAAGGATCAAGCGGGAGGCGAGCTGTTTTTT; CDR3 protein: CASKDQAGGELFF; D gene: TRBD2; J gene: TRBJ2-2; V gene: TRBV10-1; clone size: few; CDR3 length: 13
CDR3 DNA: TGTGCCAGCAGCACGCGGACAGAGGACACTGAAGCTTTCTTT; CDR3 protein: CASSTRTEDTEAFF; D gene: .; J gene: TRBJ1-1; V gene: TRBV9; clone size: once; CDR3 length: 14
CDR3 DNA: TGTGCCAGCAGCTTATCGGGTACGGACTATGGCTACACCTTC; CDR3 protein: CASSLSGTDYGYTF; D gene: .; J gene: TRBJ1-2; V gene: TRBV7-9; clone size: .; CDR3 length: 14
CDR3 DNA: TGTGCCATCAGTGATATAGCCCCAGATACGCAGTATTTT; CDR3 protein: CAISDIAPDTQYF; D gene: .; J gene: TRBJ2-3; V gene: TRBV10-3; clone size: .; CDR3 length: 13
CDR3 DNA: TGTGCCAGCAGCTTATCTAAACAGGGGCGAGGCTACACCTTC; CDR3 protein: CASSLSKQGRGYTF; D gene: TRBD1; J gene: TRBJ1-2; V gene: TRBV11-3; clone size: .; CDR3 length: 14
CDR3 DNA: TGTGCCAGCAGTTCCACCGCAGGGAATGATTCACCCCTCCACTTT; CDR3 protein: CASSSTAGNDSPLHF; D gene: .; J gene: TRBJ1-6; V gene: TRBV6-5; clone size: .; CDR3 length: 15
CDR3 DNA: TGCGCCAGCAGCCACCCCGGGAGGCAGGGAATATCACCCCTCCACTTT; CDR3 protein: CASSHPGRQGISPLHF; D gene: .; J gene: TRBJ1-6; V gene: TRBV4-1; clone size: once; CDR3 length: 16
CDR3 DNA: TGTGCCTGCCGCGGGCTGAGCTCTGGGGCCAACGTCCTGACTTTC; CDR3 protein: CACRGLSSGANVLTF; D gene: .; J gene: TRBJ2-6; V gene: TRBV6-5; clone size: .; CDR3 length: 15
CDR3 DNA: TGCGCCAGCAGAACGGGAGGACCCAACACCGGGGAGCTGTTTTTT; CDR3 protein: CASRTGGPNTGELFF; D gene: TRBD2; J gene: TRBJ2-2; V gene: TRBV4-3; clone size: few; CDR3 length: 15
CDR3 DNA: TGTGCCAGCTCACGGGCAGGGGGCGAGAGTTCACCCCTCCACTTT; CDR3 protein: CASSRAGGESSPLHF; D gene: TRBD1; J gene: TRBJ1-6; V gene: TRBV18; clone size: .; CDR3 length: 15
CDR3 DNA: TGTGCCGAGGCTGGGAACACTGAAGCTTTCTTT; CDR3 protein: CAEAGNTEAFF; D gene: .; J gene: TRBJ1-1; V gene: TRBV2; clone size: .; CDR3 length: 11
CDR3 DNA: TGTGCCAGTAGTATGGCTAGTAGCTCCTACAATGAGCAGTTCTTC; CDR3 protein: CASSMASSSYNEQFF; D gene: .; J gene: TRBJ2-1; V gene: TRBV19; clone size: .; CDR3 length: 15
CDR3 DNA: TGTGCCAGCAGTCCACAGACAGGGGCCACTGAAGCTTTCTTT; CDR3 protein: CASSPQTGATEAFF; D gene: TRBD1; J gene: TRBJ1-1; V gene: TRBV6-2/TRBV6-3; clone size: .; CDR3 length: 14
CDR3 DNA: TGTGCCAGCAGCTCAACCGGGACAGCAGATGGCTACACCTTC; CDR3 protein: CASSSTGTADGYTF; D gene: TRBD1; J gene: TRBJ1-2; V gene: TRBV5-6; clone size: .; CDR3 length: 14
CDR3 DNA: TGTGCCAGCAGCTTAGGCCAGGGAGGACAGCCCCAGCATTTT; CDR3 protein: CASSLGQGGQPQHF; D gene: .; J gene: TRBJ1-5; V gene: TRBV7-2; clone size: .; CDR3 length: 14
CDR3 DNA: TGTGCCACCAGCAGAGATCTTAATCTAGCGGGAGGGTTCAATGAGCAGTTCTTC; CDR3 protein: CATSRDLNLAGGFNEQFF; D gene: TRBD2; J gene: TRBJ2-1; V gene: TRBV15; clone size: .; CDR3 length: 18
CDR3 DNA: TGTGCCAGCAGCAAGGGGGGGGAGAACACCGGGGAGCTGTTTTTT; CDR3 protein: CASSKGGENTGELFF; D gene: .; J gene: TRBJ2-2; V gene: TRBV7-6; clone size: .; CDR3 length: 15
CDR3 DNA: TGTGCCAGCAGCCAAGATCAATCAGGGCCCCAGCATTTT; CDR3 protein: CASSQDQSGPQHF; D gene: .; J gene: TRBJ1-5; V gene: TRBV3-1/TRBV3-2; clone size: few; CDR3 length: 13
CDR3 DNA: TGTGCCATCAGATCCCCGGGACAGAAGGGAGAGACCCAGTACTTC; CDR3 protein: CAIRSPGQKGETQYF; D gene: TRBD1; J gene: TRBJ2-5; V gene: TRBV10-3; clone size: .; CDR3 length: 15
CDR3 DNA: TGTGCCAGCAGCTTGACCCTACAGGGGGCGTCTGAAAAACTGTTTTTT; CDR3 protein: CASSLTLQGASEKLFF; D gene: TRBD1; J gene: TRBJ1-4; V gene: TRBV5-6; clone size: .; CDR3 length: 16
CDR3 DNA: TGTGCCATCAGTGAACCTACTAGCGAAGACACAGATACGCAGTATTTT; CDR3 protein: CAISEPTSEDTDTQYF; D gene: TRBD2; J gene: TRBJ2-3; V gene: TRBV10-3; clone size: .; CDR3 length: 16
CDR3 DNA: TGTGCCACCTTGGGACAGGCGAACACCGGGGAGCTGTTTTTT; CDR3 protein: CATLGQANTGELFF; D gene: TRBD1; J gene: TRBJ2-2; V gene: TRBV10-3; clone size: .; CDR3 length: 14
CDR3 DNA: TGTGCCAGAAGCTTCTTTACCGGGACAGCACTTTATGGCTACACCTTC; CDR3 protein: CARSFFTGTALYGYTF; D gene: TRBD1; J gene: TRBJ1-2; V gene: TRBV5-3; clone size: .; CDR3 length: 16
CDR3 DNA: TGTGCCAGCAAGACGGGCAATGAGCAGTTCTTC; CDR3 protein: CASKTGNEQFF; D gene: .; J gene: TRBJ2-1; V gene: TRBV2; clone size: .; CDR3 length: 11
CDR3 DNA: TGCGCCAGCAGCCAGGGGGGCACCGGGGAGCTGTTTTTT; CDR3 protein: CASSQGGTGELFF; D gene: .; J gene: TRBJ2-2; V gene: TRBV4-1; clone size: .; CDR3 length: 13
CDR3 DNA: TGTGCCAGCAGCTTGGGGGACAGGGTAGATTCACCCCTCCACTTT; CDR3 protein: CASSLGDRVDSPLHF; D gene: TRBD1; J gene: TRBJ1-6; V gene: TRBV5-5; clone size: .; CDR3 length: 15
CDR3 DNA: TGTGCCAGTAGTATAGGGGACAGGGGATATAACTATGGCTACACCTTC; CDR3 protein: CASSIGDRGYNYGYTF; D gene: TRBD1; J gene: TRBJ1-2; V gene: TRBV19; clone size: .; CDR3 length: 16
CDR3 DNA: TGTGCCAGCAGCTTACAACCGGGAACAATCACTGGCTACACCTTC; CDR3 protein: CASSLQPGTITGYTF; D gene: .; J gene: TRBJ1-2; V gene: TRBV7-2; clone size: .; CDR3 length: 15
CDR3 DNA: TGCGCCAGCAGAGGGGGTACGGGGAACACTGAAGCTTTCTTT; CDR3 protein: CASRGGTGNTEAFF; D gene: .; J gene: TRBJ1-1; V gene: TRBV10-2; clone size: .; CDR3 length: 14
CDR3 DNA: TGTGCCAGCAGTTTAAGGGGGGGACTAGAGTGGACCGGGGAGCTGTTTTTT; CDR3 protein: CASSLRGGLEWTGELFF; D gene: TRBD2; J gene: TRBJ2-2; V gene: TRBV27; clone size: .; CDR3 length: 17
CDR3 DNA: TGTGCCAGCAGCCAAGGCGGGCAAGAGACCCAGTACTTC; CDR3 protein: CASSQGGQETQYF; D gene: .; J gene: TRBJ2-5; V gene: TRBV3-1/TRBV3-2; clone size: .; CDR3 length: 13
CDR3 DNA: TGTGCCAGCAGTTTGGCCCGGGGGATCAATCAGCCCCAGCATTTT; CDR3 protein: CASSLARGINQPQHF; D gene: .; J gene: TRBJ1-5; V gene: TRBV6-2/TRBV6-3; clone size: .; CDR3 length: 15
CDR3 DNA: TGTGCCAGCAACCCAGGTCTTAATGAAAAACTGTTTTTT; CDR3 protein: CASNPGLNEKLFF; D gene: .; J gene: TRBJ1-4; V gene: TRBV2; clone size: .; CDR3 length: 13
CDR3 DNA: TGCGCCAGCAGTACAGGGAGAACCGGGGAGCTGTTTTTT; CDR3 protein: CASSTGRTGELFF; D gene: .; J gene: TRBJ2-2; V gene: TRBV5-1; clone size: .; CDR3 length: 13
CDR3 DNA: TGTGCCAGCAGCCACGGGGGACAGGGCCAGCCCCAGCATTTT; CDR3 protein: CASSHGGQGQPQHF; D gene: TRBD1; J gene: TRBJ1-5; V gene: TRBV16; clone size: few; CDR3 length: 14
CDR3 DNA: TGCGCCAGCAGCCAGGCCTGGACAGAAAAACTGTTTTTT; CDR3 protein: CASSQAWTEKLFF; D gene: .; J gene: TRBJ1-4; V gene: TRBV4-1; clone size: .; CDR3 length: 13
CDR3 DNA: TGTGCCTGGCGGGACAGGGGTGACGAGCAGTACTTC; CDR3 protein: CAWRDRGDEQYF; D gene: TRBD1; J gene: TRBJ2-7; V gene: TRBV30; clone size: .; CDR3 length: 12
CDR3 DNA: TGTGCCAGCAGCCCAGGGGCACACACAGATACGCAGTATTTT; CDR3 protein: CASSPGAHTDTQYF; D gene: .; J gene: TRBJ2-3; V gene: TRBV6-5; clone size: .; CDR3 length: 14
CDR3 DNA: TGTGCCAGCAGTAACAGGGATCAGCCCCAGCATTTT; CDR3 protein: CASSNRDQPQHF; D gene: .; J gene: TRBJ1-5; V gene: TRBV12-3/TRBV12-4; clone size: .; CDR3 length: 12
CDR3 DNA: TGTGCCAGCAGCTTAACGACAGGGTCGGGAGATACGCAGTATTTT; CDR3 protein: CASSLTTGSGDTQYF; D gene: TRBD1; J gene: TRBJ2-3; V gene: TRBV7-9; clone size: .; CDR3 length: 15
CDR3 DNA: TGCAGCGTTGATAGGGGTGGCTACACCTTC; CDR3 protein: CSVDRGGYTF; D gene: .; J gene: TRBJ1-2; V gene: TRBV29-1; clone size: .; CDR3 length: 10